This T cell receptor (beta chain) was observed in a study of vaccination and CD4 T cells after COVID-19. Study details: Convalescent individuals exhibited SARS-CoV-2 positivity on nasal swab PCR, with about 9 mild and one severe presentation. Control cultures were given a CEFX pool, an HIV-1 Nef pool, or no peptide.

Scientists ran DNA taken from cultured CD4+ T cells through the Oncomine TCR Beta short-read assay for sequencing. Once CD4+ T cells had been cultured, genomic DNA was extracted from them. MiXCR, run by TCRdb on the PCR reads, gives a single entry per CDR3 protein. The sample includes under 30,000 distinct CDR3 sequences, about 40% of them seen just once. Treatment noted: approximately 10-day PBMC culture with coronavirus spike peptide pools or control peptides (ViraFEST assay). This clonotype was counted between two and nine times. Its antigen remains unknown. The sample taken for sequencing was CD4+ T cells from blood, cultured in vitro. The clonotype originates from a human donor who had recovered from COVID-19.

CDR3 protein: CASSLRTDYRAVVYF. The DNA of the CDR3 is TGTGCCAGTAGTCTTCGGACAGACTACCGAGCGGTTGTCTACTTC. The rearrangement links TRBV19 to TRBJ2-7, with a tentative D call TRBD1 (6 bases). With 5 bases removed from V and 13 bases from J, the gap between germline ends came to 27 bases. The CDR3 extends over 15 amino acids. Looked up from germline, CDR1 is LNHDA and CDR2 is SQIVND (reference sequence).